Shown below are 27 T cell receptor beta chains from a single sample sequenced in a study of blood T cell repertoires in COVID-19. The method was immunoSEQ multiplex PCR; TCRdb's version includes in-frame clones alone and lacks a portion of them. The sample holds over 90,000 clones; 84% are singletons and the top ten take 12%. The sequenced sample consisted of peripheral blood. Every receptor here comes from a human donor in a cohort sampled during active COVID-19.

This chain joins TRBV19 and TRBJ2-2, with a weak D call TRBD2 (6 bases). V lost 7 bases to trimming and J lost 0 bases, with 12 bases between them. Germline V lookup: CDR1 LNHDA, CDR2 SQIVND (reference sequence). CDR3 length: 15 amino acids. The CDR3 DNA sequence: TGTGCCAGTATCCCGACTAGGACGAACACCGGGGAGCTGTTTTTT. Protein product: CASIPTRTNTGELFF.

The rearrangement joins TRBV30 to TRBJ2-1, with 9 nucleotides matching TRBD2. V dropped 2 bases and J dropped 4; count of bases not matched to a gene: 9. Looked up from germline, CDR1 is GTSNPN and CDR2 is SVGIG (reference sequence). This CDR3 has 16 residues. The CDR3 spells CAWSSLTTSGYNEQFF. CDR3 nucleotide sequence: TGTGCCTGGAGTTCGCTGACGACTAGCGGATACAATGAGCAGTTCTTC.

This chain connects TRBV15 to TRBJ1-1; maybe TRBD1 (5 bases). V shed 6 bases and J shed 2 bases, with 25 bases lying between them. Germline-derived CDR1 and CDR2 are LNHNV and YYDKDF (reference sequence). The CDR3 runs 18 residues. This CDR3 is CATSRRSQGTLPNTEAFF. DNA for the CDR3: TGTGCCACCAGTCGAAGGTCTCAGGGAACACTACCAAACACTGAAGCTTTCTTT.

This chain links TRBV18 with TRBJ1-6; 8 nucleotides align to TRBD1. CDR1 and CDR2 (germline): KGHSH, LQKENI. V dropped 6 bases and J dropped 3; count of bases not matched to a gene: 4. The CDR3 spans 15 residues. This CDR3 is CASSQGQDYNSPLHF. The CDR3 DNA reads as TGTGCCAGCTCCCAGGGACAGGACTATAATTCACCCCTCCACTTT. Based on the CDR3 plus reference TRBV18 and TRBJ1-6, the full variable domain is NAGVMQNPRHLVRRRGQEARLRCSPMKGHSHVYWYRQLPEEGLKFMVYLQKENIIDESGMPKERFSAEFPKEGPSILRIQQVVRGDSAAYFCASSQGQDYNSPLHFGNGTRLTVT.

This chain joins TRBV6-2 or TRBV6-3 and TRBJ2-7; TRBD2 matches at 10 bases. This CDR3 has 15 residues. Losses at the gene ends were 6 bases for V and 0 bases for J; bases not matched to a gene: 5. Per the germline V gene, CDR1 is MNHEY and CDR2 is SVGEGT. The CDR3 DNA is TGTGCCAGCAGCCAACTAGCGGGGAGCTCCTACGAGCAGTACTTC. This gives the protein CASSQLAGSSYEQYF.

The gene calls are TRBV6-5 and TRBJ1-1; possible D gene TRBD1, 6 bases. V lost 6 bases and J 0 bases, leaving 14 bases between the germline ends. The length of the CDR3 is 15 residues. CDR1 is MNHEY and CDR2 is SVGAGI in the germline V gene. CDR3 bases: TGTGCCAGCAGAGACCCAGGGGCGCTGAACACTGAAGCTTTCTTT. Amino acids: CASRDPGALNTEAFF.

This chain connects TRBV2 to TRBJ1-3; a weak D match, TRBD1 (5 bases). The CDR3 is 16 amino acids. V shed 5 bases and J shed 9 bases, with 23 bases lying between them. The germline V gene has CDR1 SNHLY and CDR2 FYNNEI. This chain's CDR3 is CASSLTPGLRRGTIYF. In DNA, the CDR3 is TGTGCCAGCAGTCTTACTCCGGGACTCCGCCGGGGCACCATATATTTT. Based on the CDR3 plus reference TRBV2 and TRBJ1-3, the full variable domain is EPEVTQTPSHQVTQMGQEVILRCVPISNHLYFYWYRQILGQKVEFLVSFYNNEISEKSEIFDDQFSVERPDGSNFTLKIRSTKLEDSAMYFCASSLTPGLRRGTIYFGEGSWLTVV.

This clone was seen a handful of times. This rearrangement joins TRBV11-3 to TRBJ1-1; D uncertain. The V and J ends lost 1 base and 3 bases respectively, with 3 bases between them. The CDR3 is 12 residues long. Germline lookup yields CDR1 SGHNT and CDR2 YENEEA. CDR3 bases: TGTGCCAGCAGCTTAGTCGACACTGAAGCTTTCTTT. This translates into CASSLVDTEAFF.

The V call is TRBV19, the J call TRBJ1-4, with 8 bases matching TRBD1. Trimming cost V 6 bases and J 5 bases; bases outside gene matches: 8. Looked up from germline, CDR1 is LNHDA and CDR2 is SQIVND (reference sequence). CDR3 length: 15 residues. The CDR3 nucleotides read TGTGCCAGTAGCCAAGACAGGGGTGGGAATGAAAAACTGTTTTTT. It yields the protein CASSQDRGGNEKLFF.

The DNA for the CDR3 is TGTGCCAGCAGCGTACATGTCGGAGGATCCTACGAGCAGTACTTC. Amino acids: CASSVHVGGSYEQYF. The V and J genes are TRBV9 and TRBJ2-7; TRBD2 is a possible D gene (5 bases). Looked up from germline, CDR1 is SGDLS and CDR2 is YYNGEE. CDR3 size: 15 residues. V lost 1 base and J lost 1, with 12 bases in between.

CDR3 nucleotides: TGTGCCTGGAGTCCAGCGGGGGCCTACAATGAGCAGTTCTTC. Amino acids: CAWSPAGAYNEQFF. This rearrangement joins TRBV30 to TRBJ2-1; 8 nucleotides agree with TRBD2. The junction had 2 bases not matched to a gene; V was cut back by 2 bases and J by 2 bases. The CDR3 contains 14 residues. Looked up from germline, CDR1 is GTSNPN and CDR2 is SVGIG (reference sequence).

This clone was seen a handful of times. This chain links TRBV11-2 with TRBJ1-2; D not certain. CDR1 and CDR2 (germline): SGHAT, FQNNGV. The CDR3 is made up of 15 amino acids. V was cut by 1 base and J by 0 bases, with 9 bases left in between. CDR3 DNA sequence: TGTGCCAGCAGCTTAGGGGGAGCCACTAACTATGGCTACACCTTC. Translated: CASSLGGATNYGYTF.

V is TRBV7-9 and J is TRBJ2-1; D perhaps matches TRBD2 (5 bases). Trimming cost V 5 bases and J 11 bases, with 10 bases left between them. This CDR3 spans 11 amino acids. CDR1 and CDR2 (germline): SEHNR, FQNEAQ (reference sequence). In nucleotides, the CDR3 is TGTGCCAGCAGCCAAGCTAGCAAGCAGTTCTTC. This gives the protein CASSQASKQFF.

This clone was observed a handful of times. The rearrangement uses TRBV5-5 and TRBJ1-2; D ambiguous. CDR1 and CDR2 (germline): SGHKS, YYEKEE (reference sequence). The CDR3 length is 12 residues. V was trimmed by 5 bases and J by 8 bases, leaving 13 bases between them. The CDR3: CASSPGMGGYTF. In DNA, the CDR3 is TGTGCCAGCAGTCCGGGGATGGGCGGCTACACCTTC.

Points on this clone: This CDR3 is also generated by other DNA sequences in the sample. This sequence joins TRBV12-3 or TRBV12-4 and TRBJ1-2; D is unresolved. V lost 3 bases and J lost 0, with 5 bases in between. The CDR3 runs 13 residues. CDR3 in amino acids: CASSFGANYGYTF. The CDR3 DNA follows: TGTGCCAGCAGTTTTGGAGCTAACTATGGCTACACCTTC.

The chain links TRBV7-6 to TRBJ2-7; TRBD2 agrees at 8 bases. There are 16 residues in the CDR3. Germline CDR1 is SGHVS and CDR2 is FNYEAQ. V shed 5 bases, J shed 2 bases, and the junction held 11 bases outside the gene matches. CDR3 nucleotide sequence: TGTGCCAGCAGCCCTTTCGGGCTAGCGGGCACCTACGAGCAGTACTTC. This sequence encodes CASSPFGLAGTYEQYF.

This chain connects TRBV18 to TRBJ2-5; 10 nucleotides match TRBD2. Germline V CDR1 and CDR2: KGHSH, LQKENI. The CDR3 totals 16 residues. V trimming: 2 bases; J trimming: 3 bases; junction bases outside the gene matches: 6. In nucleotides, the CDR3 is TGTGCCAGCTCACCAATTAGCGGGGGGCCAAAAGAGACCCAGTACTTC. It yields the protein CASSPISGGPKETQYF. Combining the CDR3 with reference TRBV18 and TRBJ2-5 gives the whole variable domain NAGVMQNPRHLVRRRGQEARLRCSPMKGHSHVYWYRQLPEEGLKFMVYLQKENIIDESGMPKERFSAEFPKEGPSILRIQQVVRGDSAAYFCASSPISGGPKETQYFGPGTRLLVL.

The chain uses TRBV18 and TRBJ2-1; D possibly corresponds to TRBD2 (5 bases). V was trimmed by 0 bases and J by 1 base, leaving 10 bases between them. Germline V gene sequence: CDR1 KGHSH, CDR2 LQKENI. The CDR3 is 16 residues long. CDR3 nucleotides: TGTGCCAGCTCACCACCGCGGGCTCCGTCCTACAATGAGCAGTTCTTC. It is translated as CASSPPRAPSYNEQFF.

This chain connects TRBV15 to TRBJ1-2; tentative D call: TRBD1 (5 bases). The CDR3 sequence is 13 residues long. Germline V gives CDR1 LNHNV, CDR2 YYDKDF (reference sequence). Trimming removed 4 bases at V and 5 bases at J, with 11 bases between. This CDR3 reads CATSKSGAYGYTF. The CDR3 coding sequence is TGTGCCACCAGCAAAAGTGGGGCTTATGGCTACACCTTC.

V gene TRBV2 combines with J gene TRBJ2-7; perhaps TRBD2 as D (6 bases). Germline assignment: CDR1 SNHLY and CDR2 FYNNEI. The CDR3 covers 15 residues. Deletions cut 1 base from V and 6 bases from J, with 16 bases between. The DNA for the CDR3 is TGTGCCAGCAGTGAAGTCCAGACATTCGGGAGCGAGCAGTACTTC. Its protein is CASSEVQTFGSEQYF.

The sample holds a few counts of this clone. The genes are TRBV7-8 and TRBJ1-6; TRBD1 aligns across 8 bases. This CDR3 has 15 residues. Germline V lookup: CDR1 SGHVS, CDR2 FQNEAQ. V gave up 4 bases and J gave up 6 bases; unmatched junction bases: 5. CDR3 amino acids: CASSSGQGVNSPLHF. CDR3 nucleotides: TGTGCCAGCAGCTCAGGACAGGGAGTTAATTCACCCCTCCACTTT.

In its sample, this clone was seen once. V is TRBV6-5 and J is TRBJ2-1; TRBD1 matches 8 bases. The germline V gene has CDR1 MNHEY and CDR2 SVGAGI. The CDR3 contains 12 residues. Unmatched junction bases numbered 7, after V lost 11 bases and J lost 7 bases. In nucleotides, the CDR3 is TGTGCCCCCGACAGGGGTGGAAATGAGCAGTTCTTC. This codes for CAPDRGGNEQFF.

The chain links TRBV5-1 to TRBJ2-5, with D uncertain. The CDR3 contains 14 residues. Trimming stripped 0 bases from V and 1 base from J, with 7 bases between. Germline V gene data show CDR1 as SGHRS and CDR2 as YFSETQ. The CDR3 DNA sequence: TGCGCCAGCAGCTTGGCCTCCTCCCAAGAGACCCAGTACTTC. Protein product: CASSLASSQETQYF.

CDR3 sequence reads: CASSTPSGSLSNQPQHF. CDR3 sequence (DNA): TGTGCCAGCAGTACCCCATCCGGGAGCCTATCCAATCAGCCCCAGCATTTT. The chain links TRBV6-2 or TRBV6-3 to TRBJ1-5; D is uncertain. CDR1 and CDR2 (germline): MNHEY, SVGEGT. This CDR3 is 17 amino acids long. The V and J ends lost 5 bases and 3 bases respectively, with 20 bases between them.

In its sample, this clone was seen a few times. The chain joins TRBV11-1 to TRBJ2-3; D is unresolved. CDR3 length equals 13 residues. Germline V lookup: CDR1 SGHAT, CDR2 FQDESV (reference sequence). Trimming removed 3 bases from V and 6 bases from J, with 10 bases in between. The CDR3 nucleotides read TGTGCCAGCAGCTTCAGACCCGGGGATACGCAGTATTTT. This codes for CASSFRPGDTQYF.

In this sample, this clone turned up once. The rearrangement uses TRBV27 and TRBJ1-3, with 7 positions matching TRBD1. CDR1 is MNHEY, CDR2 SMNVEV, per germline (reference sequence). After removal of 4 bases from V and 1 base from J, the junction contained 7 bases not matched to a gene. The CDR3 contains 16 residues. CDR3 region: CASSSRGGRSGNTIYF. The CDR3 nucleotides are TGTGCCAGCAGTTCCCGAGGGGGCAGGTCTGGAAACACCATATATTTT.

V gene TRBV7-2 combines with J gene TRBJ1-2; maybe TRBD1 (5 bases). Between the trimmed V and J ends, which lost 2 bases and 2 bases, there was a span of 9 bases. The CDR3 contains 14 residues. The V gene's germline CDR1 is SGHTA and CDR2 FQGNSA. The CDR3: CASSLNKGNYGYTF. CDR3 DNA: TGTGCCAGCAGCTTAAATAAGGGGAACTATGGCTACACCTTC.